The rows below give T cell receptor beta chains drawn from one sample of a study of T-cell reconstitution after alpha-beta-depleted transplantation in children. TCRdb re-called the PCR reads with MiXCR, one entry per CDR3 protein. The sample comprises about 200,000 distinct CDR3 sequences, 5% to 6.5% of which are singletons, and roughly 4.8% rests with the top ten. The sequencing here drew on PBMCs, taken before TCRalphabeta/CD19-depleted stem cell transplant. The receptors come from a girl in the first two years of life with combined immunodeficiency, due to receive a stem cell transplant. CDR3s include the opening cysteine and the closing phenylalanine or tryptophan. Each record gives: D gene, clone size, V gene, CDR3 length, J gene, CDR3 protein, CDR3 DNA. A D gene is named only where the DNA matches it firmly. Expanded clones get a size class; other rows say once, few or many, or leave the size out.

-	few	TRBV20-1	19	TRBJ2-1	CSASYRQGGRGGSYNEQFF	TGCAGTGCTAGTTATCGGCAGGGGGGAAGGGGGGGTTCCTACAATGAGCAGTTCTTC
-	many	TRBV5-1	17	TRBJ1-1	CASSDKGTGVMNTEAFF	TGCGCCAGCAGCGATAAGGGGACGGGAGTAATGAACACTGAAGCTTTCTTT
-	many	TRBV3-1	15	TRBJ2-3	CASSQDRLSTDTQYF	TGCGCCAGCAGCCAAGATAGACTGAGCACAGATACGCAGTATTTT
-	many	TRBV20-1	15	TRBJ2-5	CSADRPDEVEETQYF	TGCAGTGCCGACAGGCCCGACGAGGTTGAAGAGACCCAGTACTTC
-	few	TRBV4-1	18	TRBJ2-7	CASSQEAVDPGGAWEQYF	TGCGCCAGCAGCCAAGAAGCGGTAGATCCAGGCGGGGCATGGGAGCAGTACTTC
TRBD1	many	TRBV29-1	13	TRBJ2-1	CSGYRGSYNEQFF	TGCAGCGGATACAGGGGCTCCTACAATGAGCAGTTCTTC
TRBD2	many	TRBV9	14	TRBJ2-7	CASSVGLGVYEQYF	TGTGCCAGCAGCGTCGGACTAGGGGTCTACGAGCAGTACTTC
-	few	TRBV5-1	12	TRBJ1-1	CASSLAGPEAFF	TGCGCCAGCAGCTTGGCCGGGCCCGAAGCTTTCTTT
-	many	TRBV25-1	16	TRBJ2-3	CASSEYRGFSTDTQYF	TGTGCCAGCAGTGAATATCGAGGATTTAGCACAGATACGCAGTATTTT
TRBD2	few	TRBV7-3	20	TRBJ2-1	CASSLGEPGLAGERLNEQFF	TGTGCCAGCAGCTTAGGGGAGCCGGGACTAGCGGGAGAGAGACTCAATGAGCAGTTCTTC
TRBD2	few	TRBV20-1	17	TRBJ2-4	CSARGLGLATPWNIQYF	TGCAGTGCGAGAGGATTGGGACTAGCGACCCCCTGGAACATTCAGTACTTC
TRBD1	-	TRBV24-1	17	TRBJ2-3	CATSDPRGTGGTDTQYF	TGTGCCACCAGTGATCCTCGCGGGACAGGGGGTACAGATACGCAGTATTTT
-	many	TRBV6-6	12	TRBJ1-1	CASSDSNTEAFF	TGTGCCAGCAGTGATTCGAACACTGAAGCTTTCTTT
TRBD2	-	TRBV6-1	15	TRBJ2-3	CASTRLAGGTDTQYF	TGTGCCAGCACCCGACTAGCGGGGGGCACAGATACGCAGTATTTT
-	many	TRBV6-2/TRBV6-3	14	TRBJ1-2	CASGDRSWVYGYTF	TGTGCCAGCGGGGACCGAAGCTGGGTCTACGGCTACACCTTC
-	many	TRBV10-3	15	TRBJ2-4	CAISESPPEGGIQYF	TGTGCCATCAGTGAAAGTCCTCCGGAGGGGGGCATTCAGTACTTC
-	many	TRBV20-1	14	TRBJ2-7	CSATESTGPGEQYF	TGCAGTGCTACCGAATCTACGGGGCCTGGCGAGCAGTACTTC
-	many	TRBV2	11	TRBJ2-1	CASSRSGEQFF	TGTGCCAGCAGTCGATCGGGTGAGCAGTTCTTC
-	many	TRBV4-3	12	TRBJ2-1	CASSQGSNEQFF	TGCGCCAGCAGCCAAGGGAGCAATGAGCAGTTCTTC
TRBD1	many	TRBV5-5	17	TRBJ2-7	CASSLSTGRIPSYEQYF	TGTGCCAGCAGCCTCTCGACAGGGAGAATACCTTCCTACGAGCAGTACTTC
-	many	TRBV18	15	TRBJ1-4	CASSRGDSTNEKLFF	TGTGCCAGCTCACGGGGGGATTCAACTAATGAAAAACTGTTTTTT
-	many	TRBV5-1	13	TRBJ2-2	CASLHRGTGELFF	TGCGCCAGCCTACATAGGGGGACCGGGGAGCTGTTTTTT
-	many	TRBV2	14	TRBJ2-7	CASSLPQGGYEQYF	TGTGCCAGCAGCCTGCCGCAGGGGGGCTACGAGCAGTACTTC
TRBD2	few	TRBV12-3/TRBV12-4	13	TRBJ2-5	CASSWTSGETQYF	TGTGCCAGCAGTTGGACTAGCGGGGAGACCCAGTACTTC
-	medium-sized	TRBV25-1	11	TRBJ1-2	CASSRGRGYTF	TGTGCCAGCAGTAGGGGCAGGGGCTACACCTTC
-	many	TRBV18	13	TRBJ2-7	CASSPAPFYEQYF	TGTGCCAGCTCACCTGCGCCGTTCTACGAGCAGTACTTC
TRBD1	-	TRBV4-2	19	TRBJ2-6	CASSHRPGQSSSGANVLTF	TGTGCCAGCAGCCACCGACCGGGACAGTCAAGCTCTGGGGCCAACGTCCTGACTTTC
-	-	TRBV19	14	TRBJ2-1	CASGLGGGYNEQFF	TGTGCCAGCGGACTAGGAGGGGGATACAATGAGCAGTTCTTC
-	few	TRBV12-3/TRBV12-4	13	TRBJ1-2	CASSPKSLGGYTF	TGTGCCAGCAGTCCCAAATCCCTGGGTGGCTACACCTTC
-	few	TRBV29-1	16	TRBJ1-2	CSVEKQGGSGFYGYTF	TGCAGCGTTGAAAAGCAAGGCGGGAGTGGCTTCTATGGCTACACCTTC
TRBD2	many	TRBV7-2	13	TRBJ2-7	CASSLGLASEQYF	TGTGCCAGCAGCTTGGGACTAGCCTCCGAGCAGTACTTC
-	many	TRBV13	13	TRBJ1-1	CASSSSRGTEAFF	TGTGCCAGCAGCTCCAGCCGTGGGACTGAAGCTTTCTTT
TRBD1	many	TRBV28	15	TRBJ2-7	CASSFGDRASYEQYF	TGTGCCAGCAGTTTCGGGGACAGGGCCTCCTACGAGCAGTACTTC
TRBD1	many	TRBV7-7	14	TRBJ2-5	CASSLGQGSETQYF	TGTGCCAGCAGCCTGGGACAGGGGTCAGAGACCCAGTACTTC
-	many	TRBV29-1	12	TRBJ2-1	CSVVRSYNEQFF	TGCAGCGTTGTTCGGAGTTACAATGAGCAGTTCTTC
TRBD2	many	TRBV20-1	14	TRBJ2-2	CSPVAGDNTGELFF	TGCAGCCCGGTAGCGGGAGATAACACCGGGGAGCTGTTTTTT
TRBD2	many	TRBV15	18	TRBJ2-7	CATSRPTGIAGLPYEQYF	TGTGCCACCAGCAGACCTACGGGTATAGCGGGACTGCCCTACGAGCAGTACTTC
TRBD2	many	TRBV7-2	18	TRBJ2-5	CASSSWGLLAGGQETQYF	TGTGCCAGCAGCTCCTGGGGCCTACTAGCGGGGGGACAAGAGACCCAGTACTTC
TRBD1	many	TRBV5-6	15	TRBJ1-3	CASSLLGTAGNTIYF	TGTGCCAGCAGCTTGTTGGGGACAGCTGGAAACACCATATATTTT
-	-	TRBV30	12	TRBJ2-5	CAWSDEGETQYF	TGTGCCTGGAGTGATGAGGGCGAGACCCAGTACTTC
-	-	TRBV7-6	12	TRBJ1-1	CASSLPDGLRFF	TGTGCCAGCAGCCTCCCGGACGGGTTACGTTTCTTT
TRBD1	many	TRBV5-1	14	TRBJ2-5	CASRPGTGQETQYF	TGCGCCAGCAGGCCCGGGACAGGACAAGAGACCCAGTACTTC
TRBD2	many	TRBV12-3/TRBV12-4	17	TRBJ2-7	CASSFGVAGESSYEQYF	TGTGCCAGCAGTTTCGGAGTAGCGGGGGAAAGCTCCTACGAGCAGTACTTC
-	few	TRBV28	13	TRBJ1-2	CASSFRRRGGYTF	TGTGCCAGCAGTTTCCGCCGCAGGGGAGGCTACACCTTC
-	many	TRBV29-1	13	TRBJ2-1	CSSPGQLYNEQFF	TGCAGCTCCCCCGGACAGTTATACAATGAGCAGTTCTTC
-	few	TRBV7-3	15	TRBJ2-1	CASRAEGLTDGEQFF	TGTGCCAGCAGGGCTGAGGGACTCACGGACGGTGAGCAGTTCTTC
-	many	TRBV5-5	14	TRBJ2-7	CASSFGWSLYEQYF	TGTGCCAGCAGCTTCGGATGGTCTCTCTACGAGCAGTACTTC
TRBD1	many	TRBV7-2	17	TRBJ2-6	CASSFDRALRGANVLTF	TGTGCCAGCAGCTTTGACAGGGCCTTACGTGGGGCCAACGTCCTGACTTTC
-	-	TRBV7-9	14	TRBJ2-3	CASSFLYVTDTQYF	TGTGCCAGCAGCTTTTTGTACGTCACAGATACGCAGTATTTT
-	many	TRBV7-8	16	TRBJ2-7	CASSSYRLTRPYEQYF	TGTGCCAGCAGCTCGTACAGGTTGACTCGACCCTACGAGCAGTACTTC
TRBD1	many	TRBV5-1	15	TRBJ2-2	CASSFGTGHTGELFF	TGCGCCAGCAGCTTTGGGACAGGGCATACCGGGGAGCTGTTTTTT
TRBD1	few	TRBV18	18	TRBJ2-5	CASSPRPGQGTIQETQYF	TGTGCCAGCTCACCCCGGCCGGGACAGGGGACAATTCAAGAGACCCAGTACTTC
-	many	TRBV29-1	13	TRBJ2-3	CSVVSGSTDTQYF	TGCAGCGTTGTTTCAGGGAGCACAGATACGCAGTATTTT
TRBD2	many	TRBV20-1	15	TRBJ2-1	CSAREAGGPYNEQFF	TGCAGTGCTAGAGAGGCGGGAGGTCCCTACAATGAGCAGTTCTTC